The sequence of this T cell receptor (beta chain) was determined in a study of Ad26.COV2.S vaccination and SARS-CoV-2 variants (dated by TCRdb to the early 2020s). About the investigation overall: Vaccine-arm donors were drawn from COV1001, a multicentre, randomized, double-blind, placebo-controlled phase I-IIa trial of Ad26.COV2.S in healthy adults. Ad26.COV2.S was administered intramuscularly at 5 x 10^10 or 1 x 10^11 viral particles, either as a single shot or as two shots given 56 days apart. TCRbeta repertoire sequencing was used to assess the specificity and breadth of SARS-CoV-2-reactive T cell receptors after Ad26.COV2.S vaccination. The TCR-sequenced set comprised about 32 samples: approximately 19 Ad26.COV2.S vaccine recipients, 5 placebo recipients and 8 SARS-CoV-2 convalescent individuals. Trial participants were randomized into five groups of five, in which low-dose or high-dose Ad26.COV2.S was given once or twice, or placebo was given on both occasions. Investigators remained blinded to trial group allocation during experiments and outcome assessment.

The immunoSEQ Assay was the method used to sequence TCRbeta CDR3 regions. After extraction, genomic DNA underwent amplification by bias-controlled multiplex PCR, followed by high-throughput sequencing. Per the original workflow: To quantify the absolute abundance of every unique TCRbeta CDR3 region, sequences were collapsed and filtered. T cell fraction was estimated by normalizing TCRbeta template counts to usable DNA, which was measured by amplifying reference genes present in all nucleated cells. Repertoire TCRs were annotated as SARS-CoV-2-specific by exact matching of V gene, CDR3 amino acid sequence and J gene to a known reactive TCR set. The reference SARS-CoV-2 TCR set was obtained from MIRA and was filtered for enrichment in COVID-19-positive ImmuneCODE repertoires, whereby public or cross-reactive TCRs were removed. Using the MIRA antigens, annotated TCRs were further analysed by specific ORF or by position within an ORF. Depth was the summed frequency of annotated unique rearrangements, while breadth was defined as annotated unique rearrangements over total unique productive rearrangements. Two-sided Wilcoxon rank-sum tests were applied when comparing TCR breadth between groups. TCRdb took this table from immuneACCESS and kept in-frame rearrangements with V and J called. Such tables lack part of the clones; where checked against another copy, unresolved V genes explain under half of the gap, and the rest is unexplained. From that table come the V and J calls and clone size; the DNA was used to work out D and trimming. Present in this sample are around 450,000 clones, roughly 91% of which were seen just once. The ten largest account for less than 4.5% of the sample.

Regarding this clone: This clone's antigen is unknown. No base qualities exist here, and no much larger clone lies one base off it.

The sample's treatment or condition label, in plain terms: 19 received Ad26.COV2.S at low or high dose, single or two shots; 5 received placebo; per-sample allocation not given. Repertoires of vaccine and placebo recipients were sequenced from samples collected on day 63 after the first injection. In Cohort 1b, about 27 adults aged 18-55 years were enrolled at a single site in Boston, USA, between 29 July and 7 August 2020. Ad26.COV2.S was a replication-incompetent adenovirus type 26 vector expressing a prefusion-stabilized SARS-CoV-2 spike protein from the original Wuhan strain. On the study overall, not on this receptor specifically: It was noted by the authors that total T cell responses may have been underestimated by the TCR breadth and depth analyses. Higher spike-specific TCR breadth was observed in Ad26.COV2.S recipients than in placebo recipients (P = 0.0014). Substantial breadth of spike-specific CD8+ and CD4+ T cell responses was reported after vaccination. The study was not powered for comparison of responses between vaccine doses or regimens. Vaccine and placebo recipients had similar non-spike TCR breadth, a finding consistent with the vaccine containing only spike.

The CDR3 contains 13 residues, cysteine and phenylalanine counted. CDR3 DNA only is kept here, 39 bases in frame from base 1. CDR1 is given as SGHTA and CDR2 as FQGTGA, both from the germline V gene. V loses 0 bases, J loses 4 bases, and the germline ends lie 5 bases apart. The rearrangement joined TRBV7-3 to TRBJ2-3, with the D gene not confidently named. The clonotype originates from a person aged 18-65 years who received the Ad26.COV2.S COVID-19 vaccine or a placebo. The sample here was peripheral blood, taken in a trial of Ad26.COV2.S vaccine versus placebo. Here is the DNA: TGTGCCAGCAGCTTAACTGGGCCAGATACGCAGTATTTT. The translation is CASSLTGPDTQYF.